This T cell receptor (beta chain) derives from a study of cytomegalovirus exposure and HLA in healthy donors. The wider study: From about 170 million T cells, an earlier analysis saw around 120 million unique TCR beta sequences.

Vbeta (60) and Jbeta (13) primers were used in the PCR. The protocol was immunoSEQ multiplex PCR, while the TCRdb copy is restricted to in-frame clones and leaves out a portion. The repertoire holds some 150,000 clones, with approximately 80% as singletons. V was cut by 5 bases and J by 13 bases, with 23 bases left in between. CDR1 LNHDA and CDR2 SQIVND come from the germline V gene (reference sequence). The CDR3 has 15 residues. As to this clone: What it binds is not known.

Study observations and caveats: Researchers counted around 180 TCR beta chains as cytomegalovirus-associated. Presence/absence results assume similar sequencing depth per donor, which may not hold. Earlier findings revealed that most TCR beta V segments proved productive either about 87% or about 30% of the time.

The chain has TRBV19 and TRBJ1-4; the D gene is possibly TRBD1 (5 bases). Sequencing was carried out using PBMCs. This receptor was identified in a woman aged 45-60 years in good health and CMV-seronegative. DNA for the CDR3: TGTGCCAGTAGTGTCCTGGGACTCCTACCATTGAGACTGTTTTTT. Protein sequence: CASSVLGLLPLRLFF.